The rows below give T cell receptor beta chains drawn from one sample of a study of post-analysis software for immune sequencing data. TCRdb reprocessed the PCR reads with MiXCR, giving one entry per CDR3 protein. The table records 600,000 to 700,000 distinct CDR3 sequences, 59% of them present only once. Sequenced input: blood. Every receptor here comes from a girl between 2 and 10 years old with multiple sclerosis. The CDR3 runs from the conserved cysteine through the conserved F or W. Size tells how often a clone was seen (once, few, many) or the class of an expanded clone, and some rows leave it out.

few | TRBJ2-3 | TRBV7-2 | CASSPTHRADTQYF
- | TRBJ2-1 | TRBV7-9 | CASSLIEFHGGEQFF
- | TRBJ2-1 | TRBV21-1 | CASSKGTGKVENEQFF
- | TRBJ2-5 | TRBV20-1 | CSASWTSGRQETQYF
- | TRBJ2-5 | TRBV12-3/TRBV12-4 | CASSFLAGDYETQYF
- | TRBJ2-5 | TRBV3-1 | CASSPGVAEETQYF
few | TRBJ2-1 | TRBV9 | CASSVVREGDNEQFF
- | TRBJ1-6 | TRBV5-1 | CASSLDPRGPTDNSPLHF
- | TRBJ2-1 | TRBV29-1 | CSASGNSLNEQFF
- | TRBJ1-2 | TRBV29-1 | CSVKRVYGYTF
- | TRBJ2-5 | TRBV20-1 | CSARAAGPPIIQETQYF
- | TRBJ1-2 | TRBV7-9 | CASSLGPGTYGYTF
- | TRBJ2-1 | TRBV20-1 | CSALGLANQKNEQFF
few | TRBJ2-1 | TRBV7-6 | CASSLAAQGRVGHNEQFF
- | TRBJ2-2 | TRBV7-2 | CASSLGTGGSGELFF
few | TRBJ2-5 | TRBV6-6 | CASSSLGGTRREQYF
- | TRBJ1-2 | TRBV6-4 | CASSASWEAAVNYGYTF
- | TRBJ2-1 | TRBV20-1 | CSASFLSYNEQFF
- | TRBJ1-4 | TRBV9 | CASSVEGQSNEKLFF
- | TRBJ1-2 | TRBV11-2 | CASSPGGLGGYTF
few | TRBJ2-6 | TRBV10-3 | CAISAGAGANVLTF
few | TRBJ2-4 | TRBV20-1 | CSARLDRAGDIQYF
few | TRBJ2-3 | TRBV12-3/TRBV12-4 | CASSFGTRRSSTDTQYF
- | TRBJ1-3 | TRBV20-1 | CSAREAGNTRYF
- | TRBJ2-4 | TRBV3-1 | CASSQDLAKNIQYF
- | TRBJ2-5 | TRBV9 | CASSVVDNQETQYF
- | TRBJ2-3 | TRBV5-1 | CASSLERLADITDTQYF
medium-sized | TRBJ1-6 | TRBV25-1 | CASSEKGNSPLHF
- | TRBJ2-1 | TRBV6-5 | CASRVAGGAYNEQFF
- | TRBJ2-1 | TRBV10-3 | CAINPGGTYNEQFF
- | TRBJ1-5 | TRBV7-8 | CASSLVKGNWDNQPQHF